The next 13 T cell receptor beta chains were all read from a single sample in a study of neoadjuvant nivolumab and ipilimumab in lung cancer. The assay was immunoSEQ multiplex PCR, and TCRdb's table has in-frame clones only and misses some. The sample holds about 38,000 clones, 89% seen once. The sequenced sample was peripheral blood, obtained before neoadjuvant nivolumab, alone or with ipilimumab. The receptors derive from an adult with non-small cell lung cancer.

The chain employs TRBV30 and TRBJ2-2; D may be TRBD1 (5 bases). The CDR3 is 13 residues long. Germline V lookup: CDR1 GTSNPN, CDR2 SVGIG (reference sequence). V was shortened by 8 bases and J by 4 bases, with 14 bases between the two germline ends. The DNA of the CDR3 is TGTGCCCAGGGTGGGGTTCCCACCGGGGAGCTGTTTTTT. Amino acid sequence: CAQGGVPTGELFF.

The chain couples TRBV15 to TRBJ2-7, with 12 bases that match TRBD2. The length of the CDR3 is 18 residues. With V trimmed by 0 bases and J by 1 base, 7 bases remained unmatched. The V gene's germline CDR1 is LNHNV and CDR2 YYDKDF (reference sequence). The CDR3 protein is CATSRDLGLAGRSYEQYF. CDR3 nucleotides: TGTGCCACCAGCAGAGATCTTGGACTAGCGGGAAGGTCCTACGAGCAGTACTTC.

This clone occurred a few times. The J gene is TRBJ2-7, the V gene TRBV19; D possibly uses TRBD1 or TRBD2 (5 bases each). The CDR3 has 13 amino acids. Germline V CDR1 and CDR2: LNHDA, SQIVND (reference sequence). V gave up 7 bases and J gave up 2 bases, with 12 bases separating them. In DNA form, the CDR3 reads TGTGCCAGTAACCGGGACGGCGCCTACGAGCAGTACTTC. This translates into CASNRDGAYEQYF. Using reference TRBV19 and TRBJ2-7 for the parts outside the CDR3, the full variable domain is DGGITQSPKYLFRKEGQNVTLSCEQNLNHDAMYWYRQDPGQGLRLIYYSQIVNDFQKGDIAEGYSVSREKKESFPLTVTSAQKNPTAFYLCASNRDGAYEQYFGPGTRLTVT.

The chain employs TRBV11-2 and TRBJ2-7, with 12 nucleotides matching TRBD2. CDR1 and CDR2 (germline): SGHAT, FQNNGV. J was trimmed by 6 bases and V by 5 bases; bases with no gene match: 11. This CDR3 is built from 16 residues. The CDR3: CASSATTSGSSLEQYF. The CDR3 DNA follows: TGTGCCAGCAGCGCAACGACTAGCGGGAGTTCCCTCGAGCAGTACTTC. The variable domain in full, completed from reference TRBV11-2 and TRBJ2-7, reads EAGVAQSPRYKIIEKRQSVAFWCNPISGHATLYWYQQILGQGPKLLIQFQNNGVVDDSQLPKDRFSAERLKGVDSTLKIQPAKLEDSAVYLCASSATTSGSSLEQYFGPGTRLTVT.

This clone was picked up one time. The genes are TRBV25-1 and TRBJ2-5; a possible D gene is TRBD1 (6 bases). Germline CDR1 MGHDK, CDR2 SYGVNS. The CDR3 totals 15 residues. Trimming pared 3 bases from V and 2 bases from J, leaving 13 bases between. This CDR3 reads CASSDPPTGQETQYF. The CDR3 region has the DNA TGTGCCAGCAGTGACCCCCCGACAGGTCAAGAGACCCAGTACTTC.

The J gene is TRBJ2-7, the V gene TRBV5-1; tentatively, D is TRBD2 (6 bases). Germline V gene lookup returns CDR1 SGHRS and CDR2 YFSETQ. V gave up 2 bases and J gave up 0 bases, with 12 bases separating them. The CDR3 is 15 amino acids. CDR3 loop: CASSFAGSSSYEQYF. The CDR3 DNA follows: TGCGCCAGCAGCTTTGCGGGAAGTAGCTCCTACGAGCAGTACTTC.

The rearrangement uses TRBV4-3 and TRBJ2-7, with TRBD2 as a possible D gene (6 bases). The CDR3 runs to 15 residues. Looked up from germline, CDR1 is LGHNA and CDR2 is YSLEER. The V end lost 3 bases, the J end lost 7 bases, and 19 bases lay between the germline ends. Here the CDR3 reads CASSQGTRPVSEQYF. The DNA of the CDR3 is TGCGCCAGCAGCCAGGGGACTCGACCTGTAAGTGAGCAGTACTTC.

This chain links TRBV7-9 with TRBJ2-1; a weak D match, TRBD1 (6 bases). Trimming stripped 1 base from V and 7 bases from J, with 17 bases between. Per germline, CDR1 SEHNR and CDR2 FQNEAQ (reference sequence). The CDR3 runs 16 residues. The chain's CDR3 is CASSLVGGLYANEQFF. DNA of the CDR3: TGTGCCAGCAGCTTAGTAGGGGGATTATACGCGAATGAGCAGTTCTTC.

Note on this clone: At the DNA level, this CDR3 is encoded by other sequences in the same sample as well. This chain joins TRBV18 and TRBJ1-5; D is unclear. The CDR3 covers 16 residues. CDR1 and CDR2 from the germline V gene are KGHSH and LQKENI. V was pared by 0 bases and J by 0 bases, with 9 bases between. CDR3 nucleotides: TGTGCCAGCTCACCACCCCCGGGGAGTAGCAATCAGCCCCAGCATTTT. This sequence encodes CASSPPPGSSNQPQHF.

CDR3 residues: CASSVSTGGGYEQYF. The CDR3 DNA follows: TGTGCCAGCAGCGTGTCAACGGGAGGGGGCTACGAGCAGTACTTC. The V and J genes are TRBV9 and TRBJ2-7; 8 positions agree with TRBD2. Germline-derived CDR1 and CDR2 are SGDLS and YYNGEE. After removal of 2 bases from V and 3 bases from J, the junction contained 7 bases not matched to a gene. The CDR3 consists of 15 residues.

This clone appeared once. The chain employs TRBV5-1 and TRBJ2-1; 13 bases fit TRBD2. Germline CDR1 and CDR2: SGHRS and YFSETQ. The length of the CDR3 is 14 residues. The V gene end was trimmed by 7 bases and the J gene end by 5 bases; junction bases not matched to a gene: 3. The CDR3 DNA is TGCGCCAGCGGGACTAGCGGGGTTAACAATGAGCAGTTCTTC. Protein: CASGTSGVNNEQFF.

This clone has only a few counts. The chain employs TRBV5-1 and TRBJ2-5, with TRBD2 matching 7 bases. This CDR3 region has 16 residues. Germline CDR1 SGHRS, CDR2 YFSETQ. The V and J ends lost 5 bases and 0 bases, in that order; junction bases with no gene match: 10. CDR3 in DNA: TGCGCCAGCAGGAAGACGGGGGGATATTACCAAGAGACCCAGTACTTC. Its translation is CASRKTGGYYQETQYF.

V usage is TRBV5-1 and J usage is TRBJ2-5; D is unresolved. CDR1 is SGHRS and CDR2 is YFSETQ in the germline V gene. V lost 4 bases to trimming and J lost 2 bases, with 12 bases between them. The CDR3 consists of 14 residues. The CDR3 spells CASSPGHPQETQYF. DNA for the CDR3: TGCGCCAGCAGCCCCGGGCATCCACAAGAGACCCAGTACTTC.